The 27 T cell receptor beta chains below were found in one sample sequenced in a study of blood T cell repertoires in COVID-19. TCRdb's copy holds only in-frame clones and misses some; the assay was immunoSEQ multiplex PCR. The sample includes 270,000 or so clones, over 75% of them seen just once. The sequenced material came from peripheral blood. Every receptor here comes from a human donor in a cohort sampled during active COVID-19.

This chain uses TRBV16 with TRBJ2-2; D possibly corresponds to TRBD1 (5 bases). The CDR3 is 15 amino acids. Germline CDR1 KGHSY, CDR2 FQNENV. Between the trimmed V and J ends, which lost 2 bases and 6 bases, there was a span of 13 bases. DNA for the CDR3: TGTGCCAGCAGCCAAATCACAGGCCGGTCCGGGGAGCTGTTTTTT. Amino acid sequence: CASSQITGRSGELFF.

The chain combines TRBV7-6 with TRBJ1-3; TRBD1 agrees at 8 bases. The germline V gene encodes CDR1 SGHVS and CDR2 FNYEAQ. The CDR3 runs to 16 residues. V gave up 5 bases and J gave up 2 bases; unmatched junction bases: 8. Written as DNA, the CDR3 is TGTGCCAGCAGCCAAGGGGACAGGAGGGCTGGAAACACCATATATTTT. Its translation is CASSQGDRRAGNTIYF. Drawing the rest from reference TRBV7-6 and TRBJ1-3, the complete variable domain is GAGVSQSPRYKVTKRGQDVALRCDPISGHVSLYWYRQALGQGPEFLTYFNYEAQQDKSGLPNDRFSAERPEGSISTLTIQRTEQRDSAMYRCASSQGDRRAGNTIYFGEGSWLTVV.

The chain uses TRBV7-2 and TRBJ2-5; 10 bases are shared with TRBD2. V lost 4 bases, J lost 1 base, and 15 bases stayed unmatched. The germline V gene encodes CDR1 SGHTA and CDR2 FQGNSA. This CDR3 has 19 amino acids. This chain's CDR3 is CASSSPRLLAGFIQETQYF. The DNA of the CDR3 is TGTGCCAGCAGCTCCCCGAGGTTACTAGCGGGATTCATCCAAGAGACCCAGTACTTC.

The V call is TRBV3-1 (or the pseudogene TRBV3-2), the J call TRBJ1-6; 7 bases align to TRBD1. Germline V gene lookup returns CDR1 LGHDT and CDR2 YNNKEL (reference sequence). After removal of 4 bases from V and 3 bases from J, the junction contained 3 bases not matched to a gene. This CDR3 comprises 15 residues. CDR3 protein: CASSLGQSYNSPLHF. The CDR3 nucleotides read TGTGCCAGCAGCCTGGGACAGAGCTATAATTCACCCCTCCACTTT.

This rearrangement joins TRBV7-9 to TRBJ2-1; TRBD2 aligns across 9 bases. The CDR3 is 16 amino acids. After removal of 4 bases from V and 4 bases from J, the junction contained 8 bases not matched to a gene. The germline CDR1 and CDR2 sequences are SEHNR and FQNEAQ (reference sequence). The CDR3 is CASSSWLAGSYNEQFF. CDR3 sequence (DNA): TGTGCCAGCAGCTCTTGGCTAGCGGGGTCTTACAATGAGCAGTTCTTC.

The chain has TRBV29-1 and TRBJ1-1; D gene unclear. In germline, CDR1 is SQVTM, CDR2 ANQGSEA. V was clipped by 3 bases and J by 1 base, with 9 bases between them. This CDR3 region has 13 residues. CDR3 amino acids: CSVENSRNTEAFF. CDR3 DNA: TGCAGCGTTGAGAACTCGAGGAACACTGAAGCTTTCTTT.

The rearrangement uses TRBV6-5 and TRBJ2-7, with a tentative D call TRBD2 (5 bases). V gave up 5 bases and J gave up 4 bases, with 12 bases separating them. The germline gives CDR1 MNHEY, CDR2 SVGAGI. This CDR3 has 13 amino acids. CDR3 sequence reads: CASSPTGWYEQYF. CDR3 DNA sequence: TGTGCCAGCAGTCCGACGGGGTGGTACGAGCAGTACTTC.

This clone is a singleton in its sample. The chain recombines TRBV11-1 with TRBJ2-3; D remains ambiguous. With 5 bases removed from V and 2 bases from J, the gap between germline ends came to 11 bases. The CDR3 consists of 14 residues. Germline loops: CDR1 SGHAT, CDR2 FQDESV (reference sequence). The CDR3 sequence is CASSPRHNTDTQYF. CDR3 nucleotide sequence: TGTGCCAGCAGCCCCCGACACAACACAGATACGCAGTATTTT.

The rearrangement joins TRBV5-1 to TRBJ2-3; 8 bases fit TRBD2. Germline V gene lookup returns CDR1 SGHRS and CDR2 YFSETQ. This CDR3 comprises 15 residues. Trimming removed 4 bases from V and 0 bases from J; junction bases left unmatched: 4. In DNA, the CDR3 is TGCGCCAGCAGCAGCGGGGGACCCAGCACAGATACGCAGTATTTT. This translates into CASSSGGPSTDTQYF.

The V and J genes are TRBV10-1 and TRBJ2-7, with 13 bases aligning to TRBD2. Germline loops: CDR1 WNHNN, CDR2 SYGVQD (reference sequence). This CDR3 has 14 residues. The V and J ends lost 8 bases and 7 bases, in that order; junction bases with no gene match: 8. This CDR3 is CASEETSGGGEQYF. CDR3 DNA sequence: TGCGCCAGCGAAGAAACTAGCGGGGGGGGAGAGCAGTACTTC.

The rearrangement uses TRBV5-1 and TRBJ1-2; no firm D call. CDR3 length: 15 amino acids. Deletions cut 4 bases from V and 5 bases from J, with 18 bases between. Per germline, CDR1 SGHRS and CDR2 YFSETQ. Here the CDR3 DNA reads TGCGCCAGCAGCCTGGGGTCATGGGCAGAGTATGGCTACACCTTC. Its protein product is CASSLGSWAEYGYTF.

The rearrangement links TRBV3-1 (or the pseudogene TRBV3-2) to TRBJ1-2; 7 bases match TRBD1. The CDR3 sequence is 16 residues long. Germline trimming cut 1 base from V and 4 bases from J; bases unmatched to any gene: 9. CDR1 is LGHDT, CDR2 YNNKEL, per germline (reference sequence). CDR3 residues: CASSQVGGRDSYGYTF. DNA of the CDR3: TGTGCCAGCAGCCAAGTAGGAGGCCGGGACAGCTATGGCTACACCTTC.

This chain links TRBV5-8 with TRBJ2-4, with TRBD2 matching 11 bases. The CDR3 spans 18 residues. Germline loops: CDR1 SGHTS, CDR2 YDEGEE. J lost 8 bases, V lost 6 bases, and 19 bases had no gene match. CDR3 nucleotides: TGTGCCAGCAACTGGGGATTGACTAGCGGGACCGGGGGGGACATTCAGTACTTC. Translated, it gives CASNWGLTSGTGGDIQYF.

This sequence joins TRBV4-1 and TRBJ2-7; weak D call: TRBD2 (5 bases). V shed 0 bases and J shed 6 bases, with 18 bases lying between them. Looked up from germline, CDR1 is MGHRA and CDR2 is YSYEKL. CDR3 length equals 16 residues. DNA for the CDR3: TGCGCCAGCAGCCAAGAAAGGGCGGGCCTAGGTGGCGAGCAGTACTTC. Protein product: CASSQERAGLGGEQYF.

The V gene is TRBV10-3, the J gene TRBJ1-1, with TRBD1 matching 8 bases. CDR1 is ENHRY, CDR2 SYGVKD, per germline. The V segment lost 6 bases and the J segment 1 base; nucleotides outside the gene matches: 1. The CDR3 runs to 13 residues. CDR3 protein: CAISGTGNTEAFF. In DNA form, the CDR3 reads TGTGCCATCAGCGGGACAGGGAACACTGAAGCTTTCTTT.

The V call is TRBV6-5, the J call TRBJ2-1, with a possible D match to TRBD2 (6 bases). The CDR3 contains 15 residues. The V end lost 2 bases, the J end lost 15 bases, and 23 bases lay between the germline ends. Germline CDR1 is MNHEY and CDR2 is SVGAGI. The CDR3 loop reads CASSYDSFNSGPRFF. CDR3 DNA: TGTGCCAGCAGTTACGACAGCTTTAATAGCGGACCTCGGTTCTTC.

The chain couples TRBV24-1 to TRBJ2-1, with 9 bases lining up with TRBD2. The CDR3 extends over 16 amino acids. The germline CDR1 and CDR2 sequences are KGHDR and SFDVKD. Trimming took 3 bases from V and 4 from J; bases not matched to a gene: 6. DNA of the CDR3: TGTGCCACCAGTGATGCGCGGGGGGGCACGTACAATGAGCAGTTCTTC. Protein: CATSDARGGTYNEQFF.

The CDR3 DNA is TGTGCCAGTAGTGAGGGGACAGGGGCCGGCACAGATACGCAGTATTTT. The encoded protein is CASSEGTGAGTDTQYF. The chain has TRBV19 and TRBJ2-3; the match to TRBD1 covers 10 bases. CDR1 and CDR2 (germline): LNHDA, SQIVND (reference sequence). After removal of 5 bases from V and 1 base from J, the junction contained 6 bases not matched to a gene. This CDR3 contains 16 residues.

This chain uses TRBV5-1 with TRBJ1-2; 7 bases fit TRBD1. This CDR3 comprises 14 residues. The junction had 7 bases not matched to a gene; V was cut back by 5 bases and J by 3 bases. The germline CDR1 and CDR2 sequences are SGHRS and YFSETQ. The CDR3: CASSQTGLYYGYTF. Here the CDR3 DNA reads TGCGCCAGCAGTCAGACAGGGCTTTACTATGGCTACACCTTC.

The DNA for the CDR3 is TGTGCCAGTACCAGGCAAGACAAACACGGGAACACTGAAGCTTTCTTT. This translates into CASTRQDKHGNTEAFF. This chain uses TRBV5-8 with TRBJ1-1; D gene unclear. With 8 bases removed from V and 1 base from J, the gap between germline ends came to 21 bases. The CDR3 length is 16 residues. Germline values: CDR1 SGHTS, CDR2 YDEGEE.

The genes are TRBV18 and TRBJ2-7; D unclear. V lost 2 bases to trimming and J lost 1 base, with 9 bases between them. The CDR3 spans 14 residues. Germline assignment: CDR1 KGHSH and CDR2 LQKENI. The CDR3 is CASSPISPSYEQYF. Written as DNA, the CDR3 is TGTGCCAGCTCACCAATTTCCCCTTCCTACGAGCAGTACTTC.

This chain links TRBV6-1 with TRBJ2-2; D gene ambiguous. In germline, CDR1 is MNHNS, CDR2 SASEGT. Deletions cut 6 bases from V and 1 base from J, with 9 bases between. The CDR3 length is 14 residues. This chain's CDR3 is CASRPGGNTGELFF. The CDR3 DNA reads TGTGCCAGCAGACCCGGCGGGAACACCGGGGAGCTGTTTTTT.

CDR3 loop: CASSYGTGGRKSPLHF. CDR3 in DNA: TGTGCCAGCAGTTACGGCACAGGGGGTAGGAAGTCACCCCTCCACTTT. The chain has TRBV6-2 or TRBV6-3 and TRBJ1-6; 8 positions match TRBD1. The trim removed 2 bases at V and 10 bases at J, leaving 10 bases unmatched. The CDR3 consists of 16 residues. Germline V gives CDR1 MNHEY, CDR2 SVGEGT.

The chain carries TRBV6-5 and TRBJ2-7; 9 nucleotides match TRBD2. Trimming removed 0 bases from V and 10 bases from J; junction bases left unmatched: 1. The CDR3 contains 12 residues. Per germline, CDR1 MNHEY and CDR2 SVGAGI. CDR3 in DNA: TGTGCCAGCAGTTACTCGGGGACTAGCCAGTACTTC. Translating it yields CASSYSGTSQYF.

The chain couples TRBV5-1 to TRBJ2-7; 10 bases are a match to TRBD2. The CDR3 runs 16 residues. Trimming cost V 4 bases and J 3 bases; bases outside gene matches: 10. Germline V gives CDR1 SGHRS, CDR2 YFSETQ. In DNA, the CDR3 is TGCGCCAGCAGCCTCCCGGGTGGGACTAGCGTCTACGAGCAGTACTTC. Its translation is CASSLPGGTSVYEQYF.

The rearrangement links TRBV7-9 to TRBJ2-3; the D gene is possibly TRBD2 (6 bases). V was cut by 1 base and J by 0 bases, with 11 bases left in between. The CDR3 covers 16 residues. Germline V gene lookup returns CDR1 SEHNR and CDR2 FQNEAQ (reference sequence). This CDR3 is CASSLGGASSTDTQYF. The CDR3 bases are TGTGCCAGCAGCTTAGGCGGGGCCTCTAGCACAGATACGCAGTATTTT.

The chain is built from TRBV2 and TRBJ1-2; 8 nucleotides match TRBD1. The CDR3 is 15 residues long. Germline loops: CDR1 SNHLY, CDR2 FYNNEI. Trimming at V came to 0 bases and at J to 8 bases, leaving 8 bases not matched to a gene. DNA of the CDR3: TGTGCCAGCAGTGAAGCCCCAGGGGGCGCGGGAGGCTACACCTTC. It encodes CASSEAPGGAGGYTF.